One T cell receptor (beta chain) is described in this entry. Its antigen is as yet unknown. The data were produced by immunoSEQ multiplex PCR, yet TCRdb's version contains in-frame clones alone and is incomplete. In the table there are roughly 90,000 clones, roughly 90% of which are singletons. The data were taken from a study of graft-versus-host responses after intestinal transplantation. The study, taken as a whole, reports: Allografts of one patient group, those with graft-donor T cell macrochimerism, had high graft-versus-host to host-versus-graft clonal ratios.

The sequence came from a human donor who was the organ donor for an intestinal transplant. The sample consisted of unstimulated CD4+ T cells sorted from spleen or lymph node cells, taken before transplant.

The CDR3 reads CASSLSYADTQYF. The CDR3 DNA is TGTGCCAGCAGTTTGTCCTATGCAGATACGCAGTATTTT. The genes are TRBV27 and TRBJ2-3; D call uncertain. Per germline, CDR1 MNHEY and CDR2 SMNVEV (reference sequence). The V gene lost 3 bases and the J gene lost 4 bases, with 8 bases spanning the gap. This CDR3 has 13 residues.